This T cell receptor (beta chain) was identified during a study of post-analysis software for immune sequencing data. This clonotype was seen at least ten times. The target antigen is unknown. Study outcomes and limitations: When patients were compared with controls, five TRBV segments were more frequent, TRBV5-6, TRBV5-1 and TRBV20-1 among them.

Prepared TCR beta cDNA libraries contained unique molecular identifiers. TCRdb processed the PCR reads anew with MiXCR; each CDR3 protein has one entry. The sample lists around 710,000 distinct CDR3 sequences, around 46% occurring once. Unmatched junction bases numbered 5, after V lost 2 bases and J lost 3 bases. Germline-derived CDR1 and CDR2 are SGHTA and FQGTGA. The CDR3 totals 15 residues. The receptor was derived from a girl aged 5 to 17 with multiple sclerosis. The sequenced sample was blood. The V and J genes are TRBV7-3 and TRBJ2-3, with 7 positions matching TRBD2. The CDR3 protein is CASSLGGSRTDTQYF. CDR3 bases: TGTGCCAGCAGCTTAGGCGGGAGTCGTACAGATACGCAGTATTTT. Based on the CDR3 plus reference TRBV7-3 and TRBJ2-3, the full variable domain is GAGVSQTPSNKVTEKGKYVELRCDPISGHTALYWYRQSLGQGPEFLIYFQGTGAADDSGLPNDRFFAVRPEGSVSTLKIQRTERGDSAVYLCASSLGGSRTDTQYFGPGTRLTVL.